These T cell receptor beta chains were read from a single sample in a study of cytomegalovirus exposure and HLA in healthy donors. The method was immunoSEQ multiplex PCR; TCRdb's version includes in-frame clones alone and lacks a portion of them. The sample shows approximately 290,000 clones, over 70% of them seen only once. The specimen was PBMCs. Receptors originate from a girl aged 2-10 years in good health and CMV-seronegative. The CDR3 runs from the conserved cysteine through the conserved F or W. D genes are given only for firm matches. A row's size may be missing; if present it is once, few, many or a size class.

TRBV7-9	-	TRBJ1-2	-	TGTGCCAGCAGCTCAGACAGAGGCTACACCTTC	CASSSDRGYTF
TRBV18	-	TRBJ1-5	-	TGTGCCAGCTCACCAACTCCCGCGCCTGGAGGGCCCCAGCATTTT	CASSPTPAPGGPQHF
TRBV27	-	TRBJ1-6	TRBD1	TGTGCCAGCAAGACAGGGGGCGGTTCACCCCTCCACTTT	CASKTGGGSPLHF
TRBV5-4	-	TRBJ2-5	TRBD2	TGTGCCAGCACCAAGACTAGCGGGGGGGGACTTGGAGGGACCCAGTACTTC	CASTKTSGGGLGGTQYF
TRBV7-9	-	TRBJ1-2	TRBD1	TGTTCCAGCAGCTCCGACGGGACAGAGATCTTC	CSSSSDGTEIF
TRBV2	few	TRBJ2-7	-	TGTGCCAGCAACGAGGGCCGTGTCTACGAGCAGTACTTC	CASNEGRVYEQYF
TRBV9	-	TRBJ2-2	TRBD1	TGTGCCAGCAGCTCCCCGAGGATGGACAGGGGGGAAACCGGGGAGCTGTTTTTT	CASSSPRMDRGETGELFF
TRBV30	-	TRBJ2-7	TRBD1	TGTGCCTGGAGTTACAGGGGAGACGAGCAGTACTTC	CAWSYRGDEQYF
TRBV2	few	TRBJ2-5	TRBD2	TGTGCCAGCAGTGCTAGCGGGGGGGACCAAGAGACCCAGTACTTC	CASSASGGDQETQYF
TRBV6-5	-	TRBJ2-2	-	TGTGCCAGCAGTTACGCGCGGAGCGGTACCGGGGAGCTGTTTTTT	CASSYARSGTGELFF
TRBV18	-	TRBJ1-6	-	TGTGCCAGCTCAGTGGCAGGGGATTCACCCCTCCACTTT	CASSVAGDSPLHF
TRBV28	-	TRBJ1-2	TRBD1	TGTGCCAGCAGTTTATTCCAGGGGGCTGTAAGAGACTACACCTTC	CASSLFQGAVRDYTF
TRBV5-1	-	TRBJ2-1	TRBD2	TGCGCCAGCTTCCGCGGGGGGCCGGGTGAGCAGTTCTTC	CASFRGGPGEQFF
TRBV4-2	-	TRBJ2-7	TRBD2	TGTGCCAGCAGCCAAGAGTATGCGGGAGGGCTTATTTACGAGCAGTACTTC	CASSQEYAGGLIYEQYF
TRBV2	-	TRBJ2-3	TRBD1	TGTGCCAGCAGTGACCACAGGGGGAGCACAGATACGCAGTATTTT	CASSDHRGSTDTQYF
TRBV19	few	TRBJ1-4	TRBD1	TGTGCCAGTAGTATGGGGGGACAGAATGAAAAACTGTTTTTT	CASSMGGQNEKLFF
TRBV28	-	TRBJ2-7	-	TGTGCCAGCAGTCTAAACTACGAGCAGTACTTC	CASSLNYEQYF
TRBV5-5	-	TRBJ1-4	TRBD1	TGTGCCAGCAGCTGGGGGACAGGGGCAGGTAATGAAAAACTGTTTTTT	CASSWGTGAGNEKLFF
TRBV10-3	once	TRBJ1-5	-	TGTGCCATCAGTGGGAGGGCAGAGGGCAATCAGCCCCAGCATTTT	CAISGRAEGNQPQHF
TRBV4-2	-	TRBJ2-3	-	TGTGCCAGCAGCCAAGAGTTAGTTCCCCCAAGCACAGATACGCAGTATTTT	CASSQELVPPSTDTQYF
TRBV28	-	TRBJ1-1	-	TGTGCCAGCAGTTTCAGGGAGGGCACTGAAGCTTTCTTT	CASSFREGTEAFF
TRBV7-8	-	TRBJ1-1	-	TGTGCCAGCAGCCTTACAGAGAACACTGAAGCTTTCTTT	CASSLTENTEAFF
TRBV27	-	TRBJ2-1	-	TGTGCCAGCAGTTTCCAGGCCCCATACAATGAGCAGTTCTTC	CASSFQAPYNEQFF
TRBV5-4	-	TRBJ1-2	-	TGTGCCAGCAGTTCTTCCCTGACATTGCTATATGGCTACACCTTC	CASSSSLTLLYGYTF
TRBV27	-	TRBJ2-2	TRBD2	TGTGCCAGCAGCTGGGCGATTGATACTAGCGGGACCACCGGGGAGCTGTTTTTT	CASSWAIDTSGTTGELFF
TRBV5-1	once	TRBJ2-1	TRBD2	TGCGCCAGCAGAGCTGGGACTAGCTTACACGAGCAGTTCTTC	CASRAGTSLHEQFF
TRBV14	-	TRBJ2-7	-	TGTGCCAGCAGCCGGCGGGGGCCGGGCTCCTACGAGCAGTACTTC	CASSRRGPGSYEQYF
TRBV10-1	-	TRBJ2-1	-	TGCGCCAGCAGCGACAGGTCGGCCTCCTACAATGAGCAGTTCTTC	CASSDRSASYNEQFF
TRBV18	-	TRBJ1-6	TRBD1	TGTGCCAGCTCAGACACGGGACAGGGGCCTTACTCCTATAATTCACCCCTCCACTTT	CASSDTGQGPYSYNSPLHF
TRBV6-7	-	TRBJ1-6	-	TGTGCCAGCAGTTACTCGGTTGTCGCGGAGTCACCCCTCCACTTT	CASSYSVVAESPLHF
TRBV5-1	-	TRBJ1-5	TRBD1	TGCGCCAGCAGCCGGGGCGGGACAGGGAGCAATCAGCCCCAGCATTTT	CASSRGGTGSNQPQHF
TRBV14	-	TRBJ2-7	TRBD1	TGTGCCAGCAGCCACCGGGACAGCTACGAGCAGTACTTC	CASSHRDSYEQYF
TRBV7-9	-	TRBJ2-7	-	TGTGCCAGCAGCTCCCCGGGACACGGACTTATCGAGCAGTACTTC	CASSSPGHGLIEQYF
TRBV1	-	TRBJ2-7	-	TGCACCAGCGTGGGACTAGCGGGCAAAGAGCAGTACTTC	CTSVGLAGKEQYF
TRBV27	-	TRBJ2-7	TRBD1	TGTGCCAGCAGATTGGGGACAGGGGTTGGCTACGAGCAGTACTTC	CASRLGTGVGYEQYF
TRBV7-8	-	TRBJ2-3	TRBD2	TGTGCCAGCAGCTCCGGGACTAGCGGCACAGATACGCAGTATTTT	CASSSGTSGTDTQYF
TRBV28	-	TRBJ1-1	-	TGTGCCAGCGGTCCCGCGTCAGGGGAACAAGCTTTCTTT	CASGPASGEQAFF
TRBV19	-	TRBJ2-3	TRBD1	TGTGCCAGTAGTAACCGACAGGGAGGCACAGATACGCAGTATTTT	CASSNRQGGTDTQYF
TRBV28	-	TRBJ1-1	-	TGTGCCAGCAGTTTAACAGTGCACCGAGGGGAAGCTTTCTTT	CASSLTVHRGEAFF